Listed below are T cell receptor beta chains from one sample, sequenced in a study of T cells in Graves' hyperthyroidism and ophthalmopathy. Using its own MiXCR run on the multiplex PCR reads, TCRdb lists one record per CDR3 protein. This sample has 480,000 or so distinct CDR3 sequences; 13% to 15% occur once, and the top ten carry under 20%. The sequenced material came from blood. The origin of the receptors is a young woman with Graves' hyperthyroidism. CDR3s include the opening cysteine and the closing phenylalanine or tryptophan. The D gene is left open where the match is weak. Expanded clones are given a class, and other clones once, few, many or no size at all.

CDR3: CASSPGARPSGRRYEQYF
DNA: TGTGCCAGTAGCCCAGGGGCCCGACCTAGCGGGAGGCGCTACGAGCAGTACTTC
D: TRBD2
size: .
V: TRBV19
J: TRBJ2-7

CDR3: CASSLAVAGHNEQFF
DNA: TGTGCCAGCAGCTTAGCGGTAGCTGGGCACAATGAGCAGTTCTTC
D: .
size: .
V: TRBV7-9
J: TRBJ2-1

CDR3: CATSDPGEGPQPQHF
DNA: TGTGCCACCAGTGATCCCGGGGAGGGACCTCAGCCCCAGCATTTT
D: .
size: many
V: TRBV24-1
J: TRBJ1-5

CDR3: CSASSSGMNTDTQYF
DNA: TGCAGTGCTAGTTCCAGCGGGATGAACACAGATACGCAGTATTTT
D: TRBD2
size: .
V: TRBV20-1
J: TRBJ2-3

CDR3: CASSLGGLANEQFF
DNA: TGTGCCAGCAGTTTAGGGGGACTAGCGAATGAGCAGTTCTTC
D: TRBD2
size: many
V: TRBV12-3/TRBV12-4
J: TRBJ2-1

CDR3: CASNRVGGSLEPQHF
DNA: TGTGCCAGTAATCGGGTAGGGGGTTCCCTCGAGCCCCAGCATTTT
D: .
size: few
V: TRBV19
J: TRBJ1-5

CDR3: CSASQVTNTEAFF
DNA: TGCAGTGCTAGTCAGGTTACTAACACTGAAGCTTTCTTT
D: .
size: many
V: TRBV20-1
J: TRBJ1-1

CDR3: CAWSARPDSPLHF
DNA: TGTGCCTGGAGTGCCAGGCCGGATTCACCCCTCCACTTT
D: .
size: .
V: TRBV30
J: TRBJ1-6

CDR3: CASSFEYSGSFDEQYF
DNA: TGCGCCAGCAGCTTTGAATATAGCGGGAGTTTTGACGAGCAGTACTTC
D: TRBD2
size: .
V: TRBV5-1
J: TRBJ2-7

CDR3: CSALSGEASYNEQFF
DNA: TGCAGTGCGCTGAGTGGGGAGGCCTCCTACAATGAGCAGTTCTTC
D: .
size: many
V: TRBV20-1
J: TRBJ2-1

CDR3: CASGAPYEQYF
DNA: TGTGCCAGCGGGGCTCCCTACGAGCAGTACTTC
D: .
size: many
V: TRBV2
J: TRBJ2-7

CDR3: CASSRGPDTNYGYTF
DNA: TGTGCCAGCAGTAGGGGACCGGACACCAACTATGGCTACACCTTC
D: .
size: many
V: TRBV6-1
J: TRBJ1-2

CDR3: CASSPGHLRDTEAFF
DNA: TGTGCCAGCAGCCCCGGACATTTAAGGGACACTGAAGCTTTCTTT
D: .
size: .
V: TRBV7-9
J: TRBJ1-1

CDR3: CASSPGLGVSGTEAFF
DNA: TGCGCCAGCAGCCCCGGATTGGGGGTAAGCGGCACTGAAGCTTTCTTT
D: .
size: few
V: TRBV5-1
J: TRBJ1-1

CDR3: CAISDFWGTEKMNTEAFF
DNA: TGTGCCATCAGTGATTTTTGGGGGACAGAAAAAATGAACACTGAAGCTTTCTTT
D: TRBD1
size: .
V: TRBV10-3
J: TRBJ1-1

CDR3: CASGLGTGRRNTEAFF
DNA: TGTGCTAGTGGTTTAGGGACAGGTCGCCGTAACACTGAAGCTTTCTTT
D: TRBD1
size: many
V: TRBV12-5
J: TRBJ1-1

CDR3: CAWSEGGGNTIYF
DNA: TGTGCCTGGAGTGAAGGGGGTGGAAACACCATATATTTT
D: .
size: many
V: TRBV30
J: TRBJ1-3

CDR3: CATSGDRVRPQHF
DNA: TGTGCCACCAGCGGGGACAGGGTAAGGCCCCAGCATTTT
D: TRBD1
size: .
V: TRBV15
J: TRBJ1-5

CDR3: CASSLFGIIANYGYTF
DNA: TGTGCCAGCAGTTTATTCGGGATAATAGCTAACTATGGCTACACCTTC
D: .
size: many
V: TRBV12-3/TRBV12-4
J: TRBJ1-2

CDR3: CASSQLAGQDTGELFF
DNA: TGTGCCAGCAGCCAACTAGCGGGACAAGACACCGGGGAGCTGTTTTTT
D: TRBD2
size: .
V: TRBV11-2
J: TRBJ2-2

CDR3: CASTPGGSGSYNEQFF
DNA: TGTGCCAGCACACCGGGGGGTAGCGGGAGTTACAATGAGCAGTTCTTC
D: TRBD2
size: many
V: TRBV12-3/TRBV12-4
J: TRBJ2-1

CDR3: CASSHKAGVSLQETQYF
DNA: TGTGCCAGCAGCCATAAAGCGGGAGTATCATTGCAAGAGACCCAGTACTTC
D: TRBD2
size: many
V: TRBV11-3
J: TRBJ2-5

CDR3: CASSQVEWEQFF
DNA: TGTGCCAGCAGCCAAGTTGAGTGGGAGCAGTTCTTC
D: .
size: few
V: TRBV3-1
J: TRBJ2-1

CDR3: CSASAGRSGANVLTF
DNA: TGCAGTGCTAGTGCCGGGAGATCTGGGGCCAACGTCCTGACTTTC
D: .
size: few
V: TRBV20-1
J: TRBJ2-6

CDR3: CASRSGETEAFF
DNA: TGTGCCAGTAGATCCGGGGAGACTGAAGCTTTCTTT
D: .
size: .
V: TRBV19
J: TRBJ1-1

CDR3: CASSADRLIHQPQHF
DNA: TGTGCCAGCAGCGCGGACAGGCTCATCCATCAGCCCCAGCATTTT
D: TRBD1
size: .
V: TRBV7-3
J: TRBJ1-5

CDR3: CASSLAPNRIEAFF
DNA: TGTGCCAGCAGTTTAGCGCCCAACAGAATAGAAGCTTTCTTT
D: .
size: many
V: TRBV12-3/TRBV12-4
J: TRBJ1-1

CDR3: CASSRQYSEQYF
DNA: TGTGCCAGCAGTCGACAGTATTCCGAGCAGTACTTC
D: .
size: many
V: TRBV12-3/TRBV12-4
J: TRBJ2-7

CDR3: CASSQDKAQETQYF
DNA: TGTGCCAGCAGCCAAGATAAAGCCCAAGAGACCCAGTACTTC
D: .
size: many
V: TRBV3-1
J: TRBJ2-5

CDR3: CASSEGGDQETQYF
DNA: TGTGCCAGCAGCGAGGGGGGAGACCAAGAGACCCAGTACTTC
D: .
size: .
V: TRBV11-2
J: TRBJ2-5

CDR3: CSAIRGTGDDEQYF
DNA: TGCAGTGCTATAAGGGGGACAGGGGACGACGAGCAGTACTTC
D: TRBD1
size: few
V: TRBV20-1
J: TRBJ2-7

CDR3: CAISDRGDIDGYTF
DNA: TGTGCCATCAGTGACCGGGGGGACATCGACGGCTACACCTTC
D: .
size: many
V: TRBV10-3
J: TRBJ1-2

CDR3: CASNYFPGGETEAFF
DNA: TGTGCCAGCAATTATTTTCCAGGGGGTGAGACTGAAGCTTTCTTT
D: TRBD1
size: .
V: TRBV13
J: TRBJ1-1

CDR3: CASSPLTVTSNYGYTF
DNA: TGTGCCAGCAGTCCGCTAACAGTGACTTCCAACTATGGCTACACCTTC
D: .
size: many
V: TRBV6-1
J: TRBJ1-2

CDR3: CASSLMRENIQYF
DNA: TGTGCCAGCAGCTTAATGAGGGAAAACATTCAGTACTTC
D: .
size: many
V: TRBV11-1
J: TRBJ2-4

CDR3: CASSEPGRAGNTIYF
DNA: TGCGCCAGCAGTGAGCCTGGTCGGGCCGGAAACACCATATATTTT
D: .
size: many
V: TRBV10-2
J: TRBJ1-3

CDR3: CASSLIGDRVYNEQFF
DNA: TGTGCCAGCAGTTTAATTGGGGACAGGGTTTACAATGAGCAGTTCTTC
D: TRBD1
size: many
V: TRBV27
J: TRBJ2-1

CDR3: CASTAAYNEQFF
DNA: TGTGCCAGCACAGCGGCCTACAATGAGCAGTTCTTC
D: .
size: many
V: TRBV12-3/TRBV12-4
J: TRBJ2-1

CDR3: CASSRTGGGRETQYF
DNA: TGTGCCAGCAGCCGAACAGGGGGCGGGCGAGAGACCCAGTACTTC
D: TRBD1
size: .
V: TRBV7-7
J: TRBJ2-5

CDR3: CASSLEQGGAGQPQHF
DNA: TGTGCCAGCAGTTTAGAACAGGGGGGGGCCGGTCAGCCCCAGCATTTT
D: TRBD1
size: many
V: TRBV12-3/TRBV12-4
J: TRBJ1-5

CDR3: CASSLQGTRGYTF
DNA: TGTGCCAGCAGTTTACAAGGGACGAGAGGCTACACCTTC
D: .
size: many
V: TRBV27
J: TRBJ1-2

CDR3: CASTDLNRGTYEQYF
DNA: TGTGCCAGTACCGACCTGAACAGGGGAACATACGAGCAGTACTTC
D: TRBD1
size: many
V: TRBV19
J: TRBJ2-7

CDR3: CSAETPGTPTDTQYF
DNA: TGCAGTGCTGAAACCCCGGGAACACCCACAGATACGCAGTATTTT
D: .
size: many
V: TRBV20-1
J: TRBJ2-3

CDR3: CASSRDANTEAFF
DNA: TGTGCCAGCAGCCGGGACGCAAACACTGAAGCTTTCTTT
D: .
size: many
V: TRBV5-4
J: TRBJ1-1

CDR3: CSAIPTSGNQETQYF
DNA: TGCAGTGCTATTCCGACTAGCGGGAACCAAGAGACCCAGTACTTC
D: TRBD2
size: many
V: TRBV20-1
J: TRBJ2-5